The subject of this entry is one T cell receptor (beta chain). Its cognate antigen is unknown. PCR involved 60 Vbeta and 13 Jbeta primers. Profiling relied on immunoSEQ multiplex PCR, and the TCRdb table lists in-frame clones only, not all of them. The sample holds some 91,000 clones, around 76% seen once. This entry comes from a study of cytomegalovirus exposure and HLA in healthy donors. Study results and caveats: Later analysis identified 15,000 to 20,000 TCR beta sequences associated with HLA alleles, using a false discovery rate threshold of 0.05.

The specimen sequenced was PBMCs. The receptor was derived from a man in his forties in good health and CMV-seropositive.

The CDR3 loop is CASSVQGGVTDTQYF. The CDR3 bases are TGTGCCAGCAGCGTACAGGGAGGCGTCACAGATACGCAGTATTTT. This sequence joins TRBV9 and TRBJ2-3; possibly TRBD2 for D (6 bases). Trimming removed 1 base at V and 2 bases at J, with 11 bases between. CDR3 size: 15 residues. CDR1 and CDR2 (germline): SGDLS, YYNGEE.